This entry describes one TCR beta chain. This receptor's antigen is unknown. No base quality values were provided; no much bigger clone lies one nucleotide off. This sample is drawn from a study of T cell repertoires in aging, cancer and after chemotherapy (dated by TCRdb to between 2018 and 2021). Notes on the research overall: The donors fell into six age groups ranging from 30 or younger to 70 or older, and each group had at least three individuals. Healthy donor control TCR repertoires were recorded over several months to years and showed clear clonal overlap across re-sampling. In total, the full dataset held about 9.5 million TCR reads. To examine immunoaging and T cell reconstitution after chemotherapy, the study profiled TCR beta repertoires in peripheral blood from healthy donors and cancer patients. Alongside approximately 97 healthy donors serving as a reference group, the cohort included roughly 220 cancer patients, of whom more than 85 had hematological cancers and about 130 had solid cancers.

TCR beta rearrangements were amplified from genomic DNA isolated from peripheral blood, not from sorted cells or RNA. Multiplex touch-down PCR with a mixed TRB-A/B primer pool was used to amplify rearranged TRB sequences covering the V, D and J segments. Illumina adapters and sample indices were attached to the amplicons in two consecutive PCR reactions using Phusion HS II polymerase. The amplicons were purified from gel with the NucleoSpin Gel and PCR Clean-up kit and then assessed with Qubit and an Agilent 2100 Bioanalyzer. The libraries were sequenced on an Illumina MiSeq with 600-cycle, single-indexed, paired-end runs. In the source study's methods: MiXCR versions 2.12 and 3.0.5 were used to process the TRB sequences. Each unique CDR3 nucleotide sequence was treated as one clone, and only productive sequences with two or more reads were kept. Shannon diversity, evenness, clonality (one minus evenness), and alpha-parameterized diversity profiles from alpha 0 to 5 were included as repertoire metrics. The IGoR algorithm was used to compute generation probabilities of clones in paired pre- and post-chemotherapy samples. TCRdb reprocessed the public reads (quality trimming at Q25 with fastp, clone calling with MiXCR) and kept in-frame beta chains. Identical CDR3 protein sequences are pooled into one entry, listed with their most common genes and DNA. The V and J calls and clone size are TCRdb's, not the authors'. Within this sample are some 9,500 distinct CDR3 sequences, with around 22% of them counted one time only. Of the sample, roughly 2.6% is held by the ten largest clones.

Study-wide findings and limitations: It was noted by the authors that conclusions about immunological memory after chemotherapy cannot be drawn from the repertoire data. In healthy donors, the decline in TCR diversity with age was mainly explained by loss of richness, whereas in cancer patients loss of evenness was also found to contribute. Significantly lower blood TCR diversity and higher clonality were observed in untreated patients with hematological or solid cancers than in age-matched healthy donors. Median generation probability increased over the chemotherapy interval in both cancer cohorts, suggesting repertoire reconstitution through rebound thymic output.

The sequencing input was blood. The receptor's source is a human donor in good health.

At the DNA level, the sequence is TGCGCCAGCAGCCAAGCCGGGGGGATCGGGACTGAAGCTTTCTTT. It is translated as CASSQAGGIGTEAFF. This chain is built from TRBV4-1 and TRBJ1-1; the D gene is possibly TRBD1, with 5 bases matching. Via the germline V gene, CDR1 is MGHRA and CDR2 YSYEKL. The CDR3 contains 15 residues, cysteine and phenylalanine counted. The retained sequence is limited to the CDR3, 45 bases, with the frame set at the first base. V is cut by 1 base and J by 5 bases, and the space between the germline ends is 14 bases.